This TCR beta chain was identified during a study of post-analysis software for immune sequencing data. Study outcomes and limitations: Patients showed TRBV5-6, TRBV5-1 and TRBV20-1 among 4 or 5 TRBV segments more frequent than in controls.

Remarks on this clonotype: The antigen is undetermined.

Trimming at V came to 5 bases and at J to 5 bases, leaving 8 bases not matched to a gene. The CDR3 consists of 15 residues. TCR beta cDNA libraries had unique molecular identifiers. Each CDR3 protein is one row after TCRdb ran MiXCR on the PCR reads. This table has under 900,000 distinct CDR3 sequences, approximately 50% appearing once. The chain joins TRBV12-3 or TRBV12-4 to TRBJ2-3; TRBD1 aligns across 9 bases. Specimen: blood. This clonotype was obtained from a girl between 10 and 17 years old with multiple sclerosis. Here the CDR3 DNA reads TGTGCCAGCAGTCTCCACAGGGGGCGTATAGATACGCAGTATTTT. Amino acid sequence: CASSLHRGRIDTQYF.